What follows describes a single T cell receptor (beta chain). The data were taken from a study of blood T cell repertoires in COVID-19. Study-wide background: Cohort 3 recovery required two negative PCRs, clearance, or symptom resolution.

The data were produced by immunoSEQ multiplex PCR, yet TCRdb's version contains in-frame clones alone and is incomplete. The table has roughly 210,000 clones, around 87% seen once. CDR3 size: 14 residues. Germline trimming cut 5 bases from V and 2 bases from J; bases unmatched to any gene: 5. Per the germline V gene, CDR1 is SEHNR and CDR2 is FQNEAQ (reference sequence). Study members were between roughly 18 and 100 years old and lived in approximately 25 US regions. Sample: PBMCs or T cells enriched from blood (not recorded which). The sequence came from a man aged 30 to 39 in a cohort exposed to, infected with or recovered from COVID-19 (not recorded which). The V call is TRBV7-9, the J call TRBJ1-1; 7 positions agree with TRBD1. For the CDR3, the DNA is TGTGCCAGCAGCCATCGGGACAGAAACACTGAAGCTTTCTTT. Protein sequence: CASSHRDRNTEAFF. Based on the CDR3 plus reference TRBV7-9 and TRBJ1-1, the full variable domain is DTGVSQNPRHKITKRGQNVTFRCDPISEHNRLYWYRQTLGQGPEFLTYFQNEAQLEKSRLLSDRFSAERPKGSFSTLEIQRTEQGDSAMYLCASSHRDRNTEAFFGQGTRLTVV.